A single sample is the source of the 16 T cell receptor beta chains below, sequenced in a study of spatial heterogeneity in lung cancer. Study-wide results and caveats: Intratumoral expanded alpha and beta TCR counts were found to track tumor mutation counts.

Noted time point: sample taken at primary tumor resection. TCRdb re-called the 5' RACE reads with MiXCR, one entry per CDR3 protein. The sample lists some 25,000 distinct CDR3 sequences, approximately 7.7% seen once, with almost 25% in the top ten. For these receptors, no antigen is known. This specimen was lung tumor tissue, taken at surgery. Receptors were obtained from a male donor with early-stage non-small cell lung cancer.

At least ten counts were recorded for this clonotype. The chain has TRBV7-2 and TRBJ2-2; D is tentatively TRBD1 or TRBD2 (6 bases each). Germline CDR1 reads SGHTA; CDR2 reads FQGNSA. The V end lost 0 bases, the J end lost 2 bases, and 13 bases lay between the germline ends. The CDR3 totals 17 residues. The CDR3 nucleotides are TGTGCCAGCAGCTTAGCGTGGGGGGCGGTTAACACCGGGGAGCTGTTTTTT. It yields the protein CASSLAWGAVNTGELFF.

At least ten counts were recorded for this clonotype. The J gene is TRBJ2-1, the V gene TRBV6-5, with a possible D match to TRBD1 (6 bases). CDR3 length equals 16 residues. The ends were cut back, 4 bases at V and 3 bases at J, with 16 bases in the middle. CDR1 is MNHEY and CDR2 is SVGAGI in the germline V gene. CDR3: CASSSTGSPYYNEQFF. The DNA for the CDR3 is TGTGCCAGCAGTTCAACAGGGTCCCCTTACTACAATGAGCAGTTCTTC.

This clonotype was recorded at least ten times. V is TRBV4-3 and J is TRBJ1-2, with D maybe TRBD1 (6 bases). This CDR3 has 14 amino acids. Trimming removed 2 bases from V and 6 bases from J, with 13 bases in between. From germline, CDR1 is LGHNA and CDR2 YSLEER. The chain's CDR3 is CASSQLPGENGYTF. As DNA, the CDR3 is TGCGCCAGCAGCCAACTTCCAGGGGAGAATGGCTACACCTTC.

This clonotype has ten or more counts. The chain is built from TRBV6-2 or TRBV6-3 and TRBJ2-5; TRBD2 matches at 7 bases. The V and J ends lost 6 bases and 5 bases, in that order; junction bases with no gene match: 6. Looked up from germline, CDR1 is MNHEY and CDR2 is SVGEGT. The CDR3 runs to 13 residues. The CDR3: CASSPWRGETQYF. The CDR3, as DNA: TGTGCCAGCAGCCCTTGGCGGGGGGAGACCCAGTACTTC.

This clonotype was recorded many times. The V and J genes are TRBV7-7 and TRBJ1-1; D is possibly TRBD1 (5 bases). Germline values: CDR1 SSHAT, CDR2 FNYEAQ (reference sequence). This CDR3 contains 13 residues. The V and J ends lost 5 bases and 4 bases respectively, with 11 bases between them. The chain's CDR3 is CASSQGAGTEAFF. The CDR3 DNA follows: TGTGCCAGCAGCCAAGGGGCGGGCACTGAAGCTTTCTTT.

Many counts were recorded for this clonotype. The DNA for the CDR3 is TGTGCCAGCAGCGCCGACAGGGAGTGGTCACCCCTCCACTTT. It translates to CASSADREWSPLHF. The chain uses TRBV7-2 and TRBJ1-6, with TRBD1 identical over 7 bases. V shed 5 bases, J shed 10 bases, and the junction held 8 bases outside the gene matches. The CDR3 has 14 residues. Germline lookup yields CDR1 SGHTA and CDR2 FQGNSA. Together with reference TRBV7-2 and TRBJ1-6, the CDR3 gives the full variable domain: GAGVSQSPSNKVTEKGKDVELRCDPISGHTALYWYRQSLGQGLEFLIYFQGNSAPDKSGLPSDRFSAERTGGSVSTLTIQRTQQEDSAVYLCASSADREWSPLHFGNGTRLTVT.

This clonotype was picked up many times. In DNA form, the CDR3 reads TGTGCCAGCAGTGTCCAGGGAGTACCACACGCAGATACGCAGTATTTT. This translates into CASSVQGVPHADTQYF. The J gene is TRBJ2-3, the V gene TRBV6-1; D may correspond to TRBD1 or TRBD2 (5 bases each). Per germline, CDR1 MNHNS and CDR2 SASEGT. This CDR3 comprises 16 residues. V shed 4 bases and J shed 4 bases, with 18 bases lying between them.

This clonotype was seen at least ten times. V is TRBV6-5 and J is TRBJ2-2; 7 bases line up with TRBD1. In germline, CDR1 is MNHEY, CDR2 SVGAGI. The CDR3 spans 13 residues. V lost 6 bases to trimming and J lost 6 bases; unmatched junction nucleotides: 4. CDR3 sequence: CASRQGTAGELFF. CDR3 bases: TGTGCCAGCAGGCAAGGGACAGCCGGGGAGCTGTTTTTT.

In this sample, this clonotype turned up many times. The rearrangement joins TRBV6-6 to TRBJ2-5; TRBD2 matches at 9 bases. V dropped 2 bases and J dropped 4; count of bases not matched to a gene: 5. CDR3 length: 15 amino acids. The germline gives CDR1 MNHNY, CDR2 SVGAGI (reference sequence). CDR3 loop: CASSYLAGIRETQYF. CDR3 sequence (DNA): TGTGCCAGCAGTTACCTAGCGGGGATCCGAGAGACCCAGTACTTC.

This clonotype was observed at least ten times. Here the CDR3 DNA reads TGTGCCACCAGCAGAGAGCCCACAGATACGCAGTATTTT. This gives the protein CATSREPTDTQYF. This sequence joins TRBV15 and TRBJ2-3; D remains unclear. V was shortened by 0 bases and J by 2 bases, with 3 bases between the two germline ends. This CDR3 is built from 13 residues. The germline V gene encodes CDR1 LNHNV and CDR2 YYDKDF (reference sequence).

This clonotype was seen repeatedly, ten times or more. The V gene is TRBV5-1, the J gene TRBJ2-1; 8 bases line up with TRBD1. The CDR3 length is 17 residues. The ends lost 0 bases at V and 5 bases at J; junction bases unmatched: 10. Per germline, CDR1 SGHRS and CDR2 YFSETQ. The CDR3 loop is CASSLDDRGWVNNEQFF. The CDR3 DNA sequence: TGCGCCAGCAGCTTGGATGACAGGGGATGGGTTAACAATGAGCAGTTCTTC.

At least ten counts were recorded for this clonotype. The rearrangement uses TRBV10-3 and TRBJ2-2; possible D gene TRBD1, 6 bases. V was pared by 3 bases and J by 2 bases, with 16 bases between. Germline V lookup: CDR1 ENHRY, CDR2 SYGVKD. This CDR3 is built from 17 residues. DNA for the CDR3: TGTGCCATCAGTGAAAACAGGGTTGAAAAAAACACCGGGGAGCTGTTTTTT. Its protein is CAISENRVEKNTGELFF.

The chain uses TRBV20-1 and TRBJ2-3; 7 bases match TRBD1. V was pared by 5 bases and J by 1 base, with 6 bases of the junction left unmatched. Per the germline V gene, CDR1 is DFQATT and CDR2 is SNEGSKA (reference sequence). CDR3 size: 14 residues. CDR3 nucleotides: TGCAGTGCTCAACAGGGGTCGGGCACAGATACGCAGTATTTT. It specifies CSAQQGSGTDTQYF.

The gene calls are TRBV7-2 and TRBJ2-3, with TRBD2 matching over 9 bases. Germline V CDR1 and CDR2: SGHTA, FQGNSA. The CDR3 runs to 16 residues. With 3 bases clipped from V and 4 bases from J, the junction kept 8 bases outside the gene matches. DNA for the CDR3: TGTGCCAGCAGCTTTCTGCGGGGGGGCCGCGCAGATACGCAGTATTTT. It specifies CASSFLRGGRADTQYF.

This clonotype was found many times. The V call is TRBV5-5, the J call TRBJ2-7; the match to TRBD1 covers 9 bases. The CDR3 is made up of 16 amino acids. Germline trimming cut 1 base from V and 5 bases from J; bases unmatched to any gene: 10. Germline V lookup: CDR1 SGHKS, CDR2 YYEKEE (reference sequence). CDR3 sequence (DNA): TGTGCCAGCAGCTTGTCTTGGGACAGGGAGTCAAACGAGCAGTACTTC. Its translation is CASSLSWDRESNEQYF.

V gene TRBV28 combines with J gene TRBJ2-5; D call uncertain. Germline V gene sequence: CDR1 MDHEN, CDR2 SYDVKM. Deletions cut 10 bases from V and 5 bases from J, with 11 bases between. There are 11 residues in the CDR3. This chain's CDR3 is CATKTVETQYF. The CDR3 region has the DNA TGTGCCACCAAGACGGTTGAGACCCAGTACTTC.